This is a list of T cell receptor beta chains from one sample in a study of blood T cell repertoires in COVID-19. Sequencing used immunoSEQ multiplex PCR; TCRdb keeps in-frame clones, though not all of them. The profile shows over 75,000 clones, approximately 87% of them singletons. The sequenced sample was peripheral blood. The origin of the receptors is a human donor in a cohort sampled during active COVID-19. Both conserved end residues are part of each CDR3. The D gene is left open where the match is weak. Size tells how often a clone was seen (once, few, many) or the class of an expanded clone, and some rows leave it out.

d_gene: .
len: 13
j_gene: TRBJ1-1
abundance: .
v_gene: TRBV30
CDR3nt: TGTGCCTGGAGTGTAATTGCCAGGGGTTGGGCTTTCTTT
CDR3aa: CAWSVIARGWAFF

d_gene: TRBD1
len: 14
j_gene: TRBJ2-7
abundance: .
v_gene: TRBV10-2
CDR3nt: TGCGCCAGCAAAACGACAGGGGGCGAATACGAGCAGTACTTC
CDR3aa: CASKTTGGEYEQYF

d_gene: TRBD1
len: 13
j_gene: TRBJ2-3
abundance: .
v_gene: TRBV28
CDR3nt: TGTGCCAGTTCAGGGGGCTACACAGATACGCAGTATTTT
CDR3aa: CASSGGYTDTQYF

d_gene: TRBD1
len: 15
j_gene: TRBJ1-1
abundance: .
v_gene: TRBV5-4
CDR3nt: TGTGCCAGCAGCCCCCAGCAGGGGGCGAGTACTGAAGCTTTCTTT
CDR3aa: CASSPQQGASTEAFF

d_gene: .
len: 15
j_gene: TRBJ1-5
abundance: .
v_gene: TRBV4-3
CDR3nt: TGCGCCAGCAGCCACTCATTCGGAGGAGAACAGCCCCAGCATTTT
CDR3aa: CASSHSFGGEQPQHF

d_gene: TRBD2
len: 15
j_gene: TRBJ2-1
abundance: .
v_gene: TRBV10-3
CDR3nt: TGTGCCATCAGTGCAGGGAGCGGGAGTGGGGATGAGCAGTTCTTC
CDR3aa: CAISAGSGSGDEQFF

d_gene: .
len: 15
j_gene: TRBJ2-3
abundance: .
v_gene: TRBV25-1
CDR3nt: TGTGCCAGCAGTGAGGGGCAGGGGTTTGCAGATACGCAGTATTTT
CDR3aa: CASSEGQGFADTQYF

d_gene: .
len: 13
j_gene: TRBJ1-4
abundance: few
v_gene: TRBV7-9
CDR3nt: TGTGCCAGCAGCCGAGGATCTAATGAAAAACTGTTTTTT
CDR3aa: CASSRGSNEKLFF

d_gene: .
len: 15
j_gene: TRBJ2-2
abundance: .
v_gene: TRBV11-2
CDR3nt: TGTGCCAGCAGCTTAGTCGGGGTTCCCACCGGGGAGCTGTTTTTT
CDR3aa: CASSLVGVPTGELFF

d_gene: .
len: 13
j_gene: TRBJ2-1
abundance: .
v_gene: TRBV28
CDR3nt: TGTGCCCTCTCCGGGAACCCTTACAATGAGCAGTTCTTC
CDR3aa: CALSGNPYNEQFF

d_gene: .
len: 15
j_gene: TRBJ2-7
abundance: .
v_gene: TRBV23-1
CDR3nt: TGCGCCAGCAGTCAATCGATAAGGGGCGTGAACGAGCAGTACTTC
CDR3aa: CASSQSIRGVNEQYF

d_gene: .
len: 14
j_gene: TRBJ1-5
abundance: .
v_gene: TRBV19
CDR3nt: TGTGCCAGTAGTTACAGACATAGCAATCAGCCCCAGCATTTT
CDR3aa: CASSYRHSNQPQHF

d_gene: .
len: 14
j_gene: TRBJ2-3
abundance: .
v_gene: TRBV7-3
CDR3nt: TGTGCCAGCAGCTTAGGAGGGACCACAGATACGCAGTATTTT
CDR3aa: CASSLGGTTDTQYF

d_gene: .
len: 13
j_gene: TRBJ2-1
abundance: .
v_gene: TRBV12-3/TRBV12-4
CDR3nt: TGTGCCAGCAGTTTAGTTGAGGGAGGTGAGCAGTTCTTC
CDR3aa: CASSLVEGGEQFF

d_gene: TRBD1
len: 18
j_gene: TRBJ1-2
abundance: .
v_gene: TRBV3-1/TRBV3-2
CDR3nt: TGTGCCAGCAGCCAAGATCTGAGTGGGACAGGGGGGACCTATGGCTACACCTTC
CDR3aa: CASSQDLSGTGGTYGYTF

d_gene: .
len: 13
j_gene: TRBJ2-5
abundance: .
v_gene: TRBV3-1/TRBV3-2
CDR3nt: TGTGCCAGCAGCCAAGATCAAGGGCTAGCAGTGAACTTC
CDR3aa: CASSQDQGLAVNF

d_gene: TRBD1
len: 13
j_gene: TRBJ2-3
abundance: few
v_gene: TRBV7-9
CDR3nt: TGTGCCAGCGGCCCCCGGGACAGGGCTACGCAGTATTTT
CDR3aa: CASGPRDRATQYF

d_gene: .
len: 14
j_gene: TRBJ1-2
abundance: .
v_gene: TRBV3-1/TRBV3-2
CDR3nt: TGTGCCAGCAGCCAAGGGACAGTCAACTATGGCTACACCTTC
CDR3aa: CASSQGTVNYGYTF

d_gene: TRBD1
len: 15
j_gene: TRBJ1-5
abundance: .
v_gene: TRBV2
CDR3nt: TGTGCCAGCAGCGCGGACAGGGCCAAGAATCAGCCCCAGCATTTT
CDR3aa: CASSADRAKNQPQHF